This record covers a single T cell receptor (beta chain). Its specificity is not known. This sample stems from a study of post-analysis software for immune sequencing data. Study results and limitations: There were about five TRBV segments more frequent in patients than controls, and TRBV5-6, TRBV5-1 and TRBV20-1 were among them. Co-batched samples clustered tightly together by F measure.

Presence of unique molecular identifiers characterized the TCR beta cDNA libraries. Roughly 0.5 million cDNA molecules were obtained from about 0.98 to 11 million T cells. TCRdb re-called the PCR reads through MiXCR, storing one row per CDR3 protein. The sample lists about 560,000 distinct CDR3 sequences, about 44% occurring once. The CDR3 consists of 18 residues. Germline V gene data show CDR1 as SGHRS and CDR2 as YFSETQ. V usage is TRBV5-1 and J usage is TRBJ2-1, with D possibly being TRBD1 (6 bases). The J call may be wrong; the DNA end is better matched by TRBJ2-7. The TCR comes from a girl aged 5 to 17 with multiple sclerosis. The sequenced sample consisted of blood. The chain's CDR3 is CASSSQGPRTATYNEQYF. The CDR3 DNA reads TGCGCCAGCAGCTCTCAAGGGCCGAGGACAGCTACCTACAATGAGCAGTACTTC.